This T cell receptor beta chain was sequenced in a study of Ad26.COV2.S vaccination and SARS-CoV-2 variants. Across the study: The trial was COV1001 and the donor's arm was Ad26.COV2.S.

The V and J ends lost 4 bases and 7 bases respectively, with 17 bases between them. Per germline, CDR1 LGHNA and CDR2 YSLEER. The CDR3 contains 14 residues. Study conclusions and caveats: Substantial breadth was reported for post-vaccination spike-specific CD8+ and CD4+ T cells.

This clone was counted once. Its antigen is not identified. Some clones are missing from TCRdb's copy, which holds only in-frame ones; the method was immunoSEQ multiplex PCR. Found here are approximately 410,000 clones, more than 75% of them singletons; the top ten hold 3.6%. Treatment reported: some 20 received Ad26.COV2.S at low or high dose, single or two shots; a few received placebo; per-sample allocation not given. Sample collection was performed on day 63 after the first vaccine or placebo injection. A Boston donor was an adult aged 18-55 years. The receptor comes from a person aged 18 to 65 who received the Ad26.COV2.S COVID-19 vaccine or a placebo. This chain uses TRBV4-3 with TRBJ2-7; D tentatively reads TRBD1 or TRBD2 (5 bases each). The starting material was peripheral blood, obtained in a trial of Ad26.COV2.S vaccine versus placebo. The CDR3 region has the DNA TGCGCCAGCAGCCTCACTTGGGACCTTCGGGAGCAGTACTTC. It is translated as CASSLTWDLREQYF.